The 24 T cell receptor beta chains below come from one sample, sequenced in a study of vaccination effects on CD4 cells after COVID-19. Antigen-specific CD4+ T cell clonotypes were called by their expansion after viral peptide-pool culture in ViraFEST. At the end of roughly ten days of culture, CD4+ T cells were isolated. SARS-CoV-2 infected the person between March and December 2020, as confirmed by PCR. Participants each got two BNT162b2 or mRNA-1273 vaccine doses. The antigens these receptors bind are not known. Sequencing was performed with immunoSEQ multiplex PCR; in TCRdb, only in-frame clones are kept and a portion is missing. This sample has about 13,000 clones, with 73% found just once. Sequenced material: CD4+ T cells from PBMCs cultured with HCoV-NL63 spike peptides, taken after COVID-19 vaccination. These TCRs come from a human donor who had a prior SARS-CoV-2 infection.

J is TRBJ2-7 and V is TRBV15, with D possibly TRBD1 on 7 matching bases. CDR3 length equals 14 residues. Trimming cost V 5 bases and J 0 bases, with 11 bases left between them. Looked up from germline, CDR1 is LNHNV and CDR2 is YYDKDF (reference sequence). CDR3 in DNA: TGTGCCACCAGCTGGGGGGACAGCTCCTACGAGCAGTACTTC. Its translation: CATSWGDSSYEQYF.

The V gene is TRBV14, the J gene TRBJ2-3; tentatively, D is TRBD1 or TRBD2 (5 bases each). This CDR3 has 15 residues. Germline V gene sequence: CDR1 SGHDN, CDR2 FVKESK. V was clipped by 6 bases and J by 1 base, with 14 bases between them. The CDR3 DNA is TGTGCCAGCAGTCCGCTCGGGGACCGCACAGATACGCAGTATTTT. This gives the protein CASSPLGDRTDTQYF.

The genes are TRBV4-2 and TRBJ2-7; D is perhaps TRBD1 (6 bases). The V end was cut by 3 bases, the J end by 7 bases, with 13 bases between. Germline V gene data show CDR1 as LGHNA and CDR2 as YNFKEQ. The CDR3 covers 13 residues. The CDR3: CASSHRRGLEQYF. The DNA for the CDR3 is TGTGCCAGCAGCCACCGAAGGGGGTTGGAGCAGTACTTC.

This chain uses TRBV24-1 with TRBJ2-3; perhaps TRBD1 as D (6 bases). The CDR3 contains 16 residues. From germline, CDR1 is KGHDR and CDR2 SFDVKD. V was pared by 3 bases and J by 4 bases, with 16 bases between. For the CDR3, the DNA is TGTGCCACCAGTGATCGCAGGGGTGATTCGGCAGATACGCAGTATTTT. Amino acid sequence: CATSDRRGDSADTQYF.

The V and J genes are TRBV7-9 and TRBJ1-5; 9 nucleotides align to TRBD1. J gave up 4 bases and V 0 bases, and 4 bases lay outside the gene matches. This CDR3 has 16 amino acids. CDR1 is SEHNR, CDR2 FQNEAQ, per germline (reference sequence). The CDR3 is CASSLAVGTGNQPQHF. DNA for the CDR3: TGTGCCAGCAGCTTAGCAGTCGGGACAGGGAATCAGCCCCAGCATTTT.

The chain couples TRBV29-1 to TRBJ2-6; maybe TRBD2 (5 bases). Germline values: CDR1 SQVTM, CDR2 ANQGSEA. The CDR3 has 17 residues. Deletions cut 8 bases from V and 0 bases from J, with 20 bases between. In nucleotides, the CDR3 is TGCAGCTCCCGAGGGCAGAATGACCACTCTGGGGCCAACGTCCTGACTTTC. It specifies CSSRGQNDHSGANVLTF.

This chain joins TRBV28 and TRBJ2-3; TRBD2 is a possible D gene (6 bases). Trimming pared 6 bases from V and 4 bases from J, leaving 20 bases between. The CDR3 loop spans 16 amino acids. CDR1 is MDHEN and CDR2 is SYDVKM in the germline V gene. CDR3 DNA: TGTGCCAGCAGAGATCCCTGGGGCGGGGATCCAGATACGCAGTATTTT. Translated: CASRDPWGGDPDTQYF.

This chain connects TRBV7-8 to TRBJ2-7; D ambiguous. The CDR3 spans 16 residues. The V and J ends lost 2 bases and 3 bases respectively, with 17 bases between them. Germline-derived CDR1 and CDR2 are SGHVS and FQNEAQ. The CDR3 region is CASSLFKATFYYEQYF. CDR3 DNA: TGTGCCAGCAGCTTATTCAAGGCCACCTTTTACTACGAGCAGTACTTC.

There are a few counts of this clone. V gene TRBV5-4 combines with J gene TRBJ2-3; TRBD2 matches 13 bases. Per germline, CDR1 SGHNT and CDR2 YYREEE (reference sequence). CDR3 size: 16 residues. Unmatched junction bases numbered 9, after V lost 5 bases and J lost 6 bases. The CDR3 protein is CASRQTSGGQGDTQYF. The CDR3 DNA reads as TGTGCCAGCAGGCAGACTAGCGGGGGGCAGGGGGATACGCAGTATTTT.

The chain uses TRBV6-2 or TRBV6-3 and TRBJ2-1; 13 bases fit TRBD2. The V and J ends lost 2 bases and 0 bases, in that order; junction bases with no gene match: 10. The CDR3 runs 20 residues. CDR1 is MNHEY, CDR2 SVGEGT, per germline. Here the CDR3 DNA reads TGTGCCAGCAGTTACCCCGGGACTAGCGGGACACGAAGCTCCTACAATGAGCAGTTCTTC. As protein: CASSYPGTSGTRSSYNEQFF.

This clone was counted between two and nine times. The CDR3 spells CASRRGVDSYNEQFF. CDR3 in DNA: TGTGCCAGCAGGCGGGGCGTGGACTCCTACAATGAGCAGTTCTTC. This rearrangement joins TRBV2 to TRBJ2-1; maybe TRBD2 (6 bases). Trimming cost V 6 bases and J 0 bases, with 12 bases left between them. The CDR3 runs to 15 residues. Germline loops: CDR1 SNHLY, CDR2 FYNNEI. Looking up the rest from reference TRBV2 and TRBJ2-1 gives the full variable domain: EPEVTQTPSHQVTQMGQEVILRCVPISNHLYFYWYRQILGQKVEFLVSFYNNEISEKSEIFDDQFSVERPDGSNFTLKIRSTKLEDSAMYFCASRRGVDSYNEQFFGPGTRLTVL.

This clone appeared a few times. This chain connects TRBV12-3 or TRBV12-4 to TRBJ1-2; D remains unclear. CDR3 length: 12 residues. V shed 1 base and J shed 7 bases, with 7 bases lying between them. The CDR3 protein is CASSLGSGGYTF. CDR3 nucleotides: TGTGCCAGCAGTTTAGGTAGTGGTGGCTACACCTTC.

V gene TRBV15 combines with J gene TRBJ2-1; either TRBD1 or TRBD2 may fit D (6 bases each). This CDR3 is 15 amino acids long. Trimming cost V 5 bases and J 6 bases, with 17 bases left between them. CDR1 and CDR2 (germline): LNHNV, YYDKDF (reference sequence). The DNA of the CDR3 is TGTGCCACCAGCGGGGGGCCGGGACGTACCAATGAGCAGTTCTTC. Residues: CATSGGPGRTNEQFF.

The V and J genes are TRBV30 and TRBJ1-6; perhaps TRBD1 as D (5 bases). The V gene lost 0 bases and the J gene lost 7 bases, with 10 bases spanning the gap. The germline V gene has CDR1 GTSNPN and CDR2 SVGIG (reference sequence). This CDR3 region has 14 residues. In DNA form, the CDR3 reads TGTGCCTGGAGTGTAGGGGTTCGCAATTCACCCCTCCACTTT. It encodes CAWSVGVRNSPLHF.

The CDR3 is CASSTSPGQSSGNTIYF. In DNA form, the CDR3 reads TGTGCCAGTAGTACGTCTCCGGGACAGAGCTCTGGAAACACCATATATTTT. The V call is TRBV19, the J call TRBJ1-3; 7 bases are shared with TRBD1. J lost 0 bases, V lost 4 bases, and 9 bases had no gene match. The CDR3 is 17 amino acids. The germline V gene encodes CDR1 LNHDA and CDR2 SQIVND (reference sequence).

This sequence joins TRBV19 and TRBJ2-5; D perhaps matches TRBD2 (6 bases). CDR1 is LNHDA and CDR2 is SQIVND in the germline V gene (reference sequence). The CDR3 has 17 amino acids. The V and J ends lost 2 bases and 2 bases respectively, with 18 bases between them. The CDR3 nucleotides are TGTGCCAGTAGTATAAGGGCGGAGGGGCCTAATCAAGAGACCCAGTACTTC. Its translation is CASSIRAEGPNQETQYF.

The J gene is TRBJ2-1, the V gene TRBV5-4; 7 bases match TRBD1. The CDR3 contains 15 residues. In germline, CDR1 is SGHNT, CDR2 YYREEE (reference sequence). The J segment lost 2 bases and the V segment lost 5 bases, leaving 7 bases of the junction unmatched. Here the CDR3 reads CASSEGQLAYNEQFF. The CDR3 region has the DNA TGTGCCAGCAGTGAGGGACAGCTCGCCTACAATGAGCAGTTCTTC.

V gene TRBV19 combines with J gene TRBJ1-6; TRBD1 might be the D (6 bases). This CDR3 spans 18 amino acids. Germline CDR1 reads LNHDA; CDR2 reads SQIVND (reference sequence). The V end was cut by 7 bases, the J end by 5 bases, with 24 bases between. The CDR3 DNA is TGTGCCAGTAAACTCAGACCCGGACAGCCCGCCGATAATTCACCCCTCCACTTT. It yields the protein CASKLRPGQPADNSPLHF.

The chain is built from TRBV29-1 and TRBJ1-4; TRBD1 might be the D (6 bases). Germline CDR1 is SQVTM and CDR2 is ANQGSEA. V lost 6 bases and J 5 bases, leaving 10 bases between the germline ends. CDR3 length: 12 amino acids. The CDR3 reads CSVGQINEKLFF. The DNA for the CDR3 is TGCAGCGTCGGACAGATCAATGAAAAACTGTTTTTT.

This chain connects TRBV5-1 to TRBJ2-7, with D maybe TRBD1 (5 bases). Germline V gene data show CDR1 as SGHRS and CDR2 as YFSETQ. This CDR3 region has 14 residues. Deletions cut 0 bases from V and 0 bases from J, with 7 bases between. The CDR3 protein is CASSLETASYEQYF. CDR3 DNA sequence: TGCGCCAGCAGCTTGGAGACAGCCTCCTACGAGCAGTACTTC.

The J gene is TRBJ1-3, the V gene TRBV18, with D uncertain. The V gene lost 2 bases and the J gene lost 0 bases, with 14 bases spanning the gap. Looked up from germline, CDR1 is KGHSH and CDR2 is LQKENI. CDR3 length: 17 residues. CDR3 in amino acids: CASSPVEFRISGNTIYF. CDR3 bases: TGTGCCAGCTCACCAGTCGAGTTCCGGATCTCTGGAAACACCATATATTTT.

This rearrangement joins TRBV2 to TRBJ2-4, with 10 positions matching TRBD2. The CDR3 is made up of 15 amino acids. With 9 bases clipped from V and 7 bases from J, the junction kept 12 bases outside the gene matches. Germline loops: CDR1 SNHLY, CDR2 FYNNEI. CDR3 in DNA: TGTGCCAGTGGAGCCCAGCGGGAGGGCCTCAACATTCAGTACTTC. Translating gives CASGAQREGLNIQYF.

CDR3 amino acids: CASSDIQGSYNSPLHF. CDR3 nucleotide sequence: TGTGCCAGCAGTGATATCCAGGGGTCCTATAATTCACCCCTCCACTTT. This chain connects TRBV6-1 to TRBJ1-6; D perhaps matches TRBD1 (6 bases). The CDR3 extends over 16 amino acids. From germline, CDR1 is MNHNS and CDR2 SASEGT. V lost 3 bases and J lost 1, with 10 bases in between.

The chain combines TRBV3-1 (or the pseudogene TRBV3-2) with TRBJ2-3; 12 bases match TRBD2. CDR3 length: 16 residues. Germline V gene data show CDR1 as LGHDT and CDR2 as YNNKEL (reference sequence). The trim removed 5 bases at V and 2 bases at J, leaving 5 bases unmatched. The CDR3 region has the DNA TGTGCCAGCAGCAAACGGACTAGCGGGGACACAGATACGCAGTATTTT. Encoded protein: CASSKRTSGDTDTQYF.